These T cell receptor beta chains were read from a single sample in a study of blood T cell repertoires in COVID-19. Generated by immunoSEQ multiplex PCR, the TCRdb table keeps only in-frame clones and is missing some. The sample holds approximately 280,000 clones, around 83% seen once. Sequenced sample: PBMCs or T cells enriched from blood (not recorded which). The receptor source for this set is a man aged 40-49 years who had been exposed to COVID-19. The conserved cysteine and the conserved F or W are not part of the CDR3 here. Each record gives: D gene, J gene, V gene, CDR3 protein. The D gene is left open where the match is weak.

d_gene: TRBD1; j_gene: TRBJ2-1; v_gene: TRBV5-6; CDR3aa: ASSPGTGGVEQF
d_gene: NA; j_gene: TRBJ2-5; v_gene: TRBV15; CDR3aa: ATSRGSTGKETQY
d_gene: NA; j_gene: TRBJ1-3; v_gene: TRBV6-5; CDR3aa: AARGNSGNTIY
d_gene: NA; j_gene: TRBJ1-1; v_gene: TRBV14; CDR3aa: ASSEPGGRNTEAF
d_gene: TRBD1; j_gene: TRBJ2-7; v_gene: TRBV5-1; CDR3aa: ASRGTGANEQY
d_gene: TRBD1; j_gene: TRBJ2-4; v_gene: TRBV7-9; CDR3aa: ASSFQGADIQY
d_gene: NA; j_gene: TRBJ1-5; v_gene: TRBV6-1; CDR3aa: ASSEGAGEPYQPQH
d_gene: NA; j_gene: TRBJ1-2; v_gene: TRBV5-6; CDR3aa: ASSRELILNYGYT
d_gene: NA; j_gene: TRBJ2-2; v_gene: TRBV6-4; CDR3aa: ASSAGLMGTGELF
d_gene: NA; j_gene: TRBJ2-1; v_gene: TRBV9; CDR3aa: ASGPTSHRGNEQF
d_gene: TRBD1; j_gene: TRBJ2-5; v_gene: TRBV25-1; CDR3aa: ASRLGTAKTQY
d_gene: NA; j_gene: TRBJ1-5; v_gene: TRBV21-1; CDR3aa: ASSKERGYQPQH
d_gene: TRBD2; j_gene: TRBJ2-7; v_gene: TRBV7-9; CDR3aa: ASSVGLAGGYEQY
d_gene: TRBD1; j_gene: TRBJ2-2; v_gene: TRBV5-1; CDR3aa: ASSPTGGANTGELF
d_gene: NA; j_gene: TRBJ2-3; v_gene: TRBV9; CDR3aa: ASRAEGDTQY
d_gene: TRBD1; j_gene: TRBJ1-4; v_gene: TRBV19; CDR3aa: ASRRTGTNEKLF
d_gene: NA; j_gene: TRBJ1-5; v_gene: TRBV6-5; CDR3aa: ASSSRVWSSNQPQH
d_gene: TRBD2; j_gene: TRBJ2-5; v_gene: TRBV20-1; CDR3aa: SASFSSGRETQY
d_gene: NA; j_gene: TRBJ1-4; v_gene: TRBV5-4; CDR3aa: ASSLPGNKGEKLF
d_gene: TRBD2; j_gene: TRBJ2-7; v_gene: TRBV10-3; CDR3aa: AISLTSGQSYEQY
d_gene: NA; j_gene: TRBJ2-2; v_gene: TRBV18; CDR3aa: ASSPQTGLNTGELF
d_gene: TRBD2; j_gene: TRBJ2-7; v_gene: TRBV4-1; CDR3aa: ASSPGTSGFYEQY
d_gene: NA; j_gene: TRBJ2-5; v_gene: TRBV12-5; CDR3aa: ASGLGAGETQY